The present entry profiles one T cell receptor beta chain with its context. Method: immunoSEQ multiplex PCR; TCRdb's copy keeps in-frame clones and lacks some. The sample has 110,000 or so clones; around 88% are singletons. This sample was taken from a study of cytomegalovirus exposure and HLA in healthy donors. As for the study in general: The same platform as the 666 first-cohort repertoires was used for the 95 to 150 validation repertoires, a later analysis reported.

The CDR3 contains 13 residues. The germline V and J ends were trimmed by 3 bases and 5 bases, with 10 bases remaining between them. Germline V gene lookup returns CDR1 LGHNT and CDR2 FRNRAP. The sequenced material came from PBMCs. The genes are TRBV12-5 and TRBJ2-5; TRBD2 is a possible D gene (6 bases). The TCR was taken from a man aged 18 to 29 in good health and CMV-seronegative. The CDR3 DNA is TGTGCTAGTGGTTTTGGAGGGGTCGAGACCCAGTACTTC. It specifies CASGFGGVETQYF.